What follows is one T cell receptor beta chain and its context. The table came from immunoSEQ multiplex PCR; TCRdb's copy has only in-frame clones and leaves some out. Of tens of thousands of clones in the sample, about 87% were seen once. This entry comes from a study of OX40 agonist ivuxolimab in advanced cancers. There are 20 residues in the CDR3. Trimming took 3 bases from V and 5 from J, leaving 29 bases between them. The V gene's germline CDR1 is MNHNS and CDR2 SASEGT. Sample: CD4+ or CD8+ T cells sorted from blood, taken in a trial of the OX40 agonist ivuxolimab. The sequence came from an adult with an advanced solid tumor such as melanoma, head and neck, liver or kidney cancer. This rearrangement joins TRBV6-1 to TRBJ1-5; a weak D match, TRBD1 (5 bases). The CDR3 region is CASSEVAPHASPRRDQPQHF. CDR3 coding DNA: TGTGCCAGCAGTGAGGTGGCACCTCATGCTAGTCCCCGCAGGGATCAGCCCCAGCATTTT.